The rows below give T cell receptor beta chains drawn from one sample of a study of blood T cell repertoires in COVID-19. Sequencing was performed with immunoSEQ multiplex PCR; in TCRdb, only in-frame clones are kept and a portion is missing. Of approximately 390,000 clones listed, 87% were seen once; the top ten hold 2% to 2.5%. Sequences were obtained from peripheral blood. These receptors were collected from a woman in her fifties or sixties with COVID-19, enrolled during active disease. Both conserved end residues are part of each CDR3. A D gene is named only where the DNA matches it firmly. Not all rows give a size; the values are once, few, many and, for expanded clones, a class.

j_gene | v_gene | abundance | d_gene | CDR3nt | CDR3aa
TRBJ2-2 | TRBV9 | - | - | TGTGCCAGCAGCGTAGGAACAGGGACGAACACCGGGGAGCTGTTTTTT | CASSVGTGTNTGELFF
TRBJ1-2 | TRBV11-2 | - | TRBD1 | TGTGCCAGCAGCCCCGGGACAGGGGGCGTCTCTTCCTATGGCTACACCTTC | CASSPGTGGVSSYGYTF
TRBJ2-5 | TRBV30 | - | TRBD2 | TGTGCCTGGAGTTCCGCCGGGGGGGGTCTTGAGACCCAGTACTTC | CAWSSAGGGLETQYF
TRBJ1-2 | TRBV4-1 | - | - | TGCGCCAGCGAGCCCCGCCCAGGGGCGCCAGGCAACTATGGCTACACCTTC | CASEPRPGAPGNYGYTF
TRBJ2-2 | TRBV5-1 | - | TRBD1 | TGCGCCAGCAGCACCGACAGGGGCATCGGGGAGCTGTTTTTT | CASSTDRGIGELFF
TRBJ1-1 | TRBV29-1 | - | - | TGCAGCGTTGAAGATCCTTATGGAGAACGGCTAGCTTTCTTT | CSVEDPYGERLAFF
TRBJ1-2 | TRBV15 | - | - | TGTGCCACCAGCAGAGATCTGGCTGGCTACACCTTC | CATSRDLAGYTF
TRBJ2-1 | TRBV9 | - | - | TGTGCCAGCAGCGCCCAGAGTCCAGGGGAGCAGTTCTTC | CASSAQSPGEQFF
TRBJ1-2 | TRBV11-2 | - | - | TGTGCCAGCAGCTTCGGGAGACCGCAGACGGGTGGCTACACCTTC | CASSFGRPQTGGYTF
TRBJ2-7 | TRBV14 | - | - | TGTGCCAGCAGCCAAGATGCAGGGCCGGCCTACGAGCAGTACTTC | CASSQDAGPAYEQYF
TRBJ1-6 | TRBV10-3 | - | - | TGTGCCATCAGTGAGGGAGGGGGGGGATTATCTCATAATTCACCCCTCCACTTT | CAISEGGGGLSHNSPLHF
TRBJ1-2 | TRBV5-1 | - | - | TGCGCCAGCAGCTTGGGCGAGCTCTATGGCTACACCTTC | CASSLGELYGYTF
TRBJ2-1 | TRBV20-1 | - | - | TGCAGTCCGACAGTGGACAATGAGCAGTTCTTC | CSPTVDNEQFF
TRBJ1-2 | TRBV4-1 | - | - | TGCGCCAGCAGCCAGGGAGTTTCGGGAGGGGGTTTCAACTATGGCTACACCTTC | CASSQGVSGGGFNYGYTF
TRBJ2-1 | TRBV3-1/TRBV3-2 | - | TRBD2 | TGTGCCAGCAGCCAAGTGGGGATTAGCGGGGGCAATTACAATGAGCAGTTCTTC | CASSQVGISGGNYNEQFF
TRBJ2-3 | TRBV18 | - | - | TGTGCCAGCTCACCACGTACAGGGATTAGCACAGATACGCAGTATTTT | CASSPRTGISTDTQYF
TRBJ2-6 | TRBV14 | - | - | TGTGCCAGCAGCCAAGGGGCTTCTGGGGCCAACGTCCTGACTTTC | CASSQGASGANVLTF
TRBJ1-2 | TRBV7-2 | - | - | TGTGCCAGCAGCTTAGCGTTTAGGGGAGGCTACACCTTC | CASSLAFRGGYTF
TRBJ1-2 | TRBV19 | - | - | TGTGCCAGCGTTTTTAACTATGGCTACACCTTC | CASVFNYGYTF
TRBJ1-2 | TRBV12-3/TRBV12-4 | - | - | TGTGCCAGCAGTCACGACAGCTTCTATGGCTACACCTTC | CASSHDSFYGYTF
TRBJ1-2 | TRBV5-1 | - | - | TGCGCCAGCAGCTTGTGGGAGCTCCAAGGGGGAGATGGCTACACCTTC | CASSLWELQGGDGYTF
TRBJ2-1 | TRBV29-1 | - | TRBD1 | TGCAGCGTACCAGACAGGGCCTACAATGAGCAGTTCTTC | CSVPDRAYNEQFF
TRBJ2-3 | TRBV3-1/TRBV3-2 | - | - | TGTGCCAGCAGCCCACGGGGTACCGGAATCACAGATACGCAGTATTTT | CASSPRGTGITDTQYF
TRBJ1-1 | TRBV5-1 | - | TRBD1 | TGCGCCAGCAGCTTGTCCCCGGGACAGGGCGAAGCTTTCTTT | CASSLSPGQGEAFF
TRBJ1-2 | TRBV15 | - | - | TGTGCCACCAGCAGAGAGGGTACAGGTTATGGCTACACCTTC | CATSREGTGYGYTF
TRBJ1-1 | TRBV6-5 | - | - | TGTGCCAGCAGTTACTCTGCGGGCCCGAACACTGAAGCTTTCTTT | CASSYSAGPNTEAFF
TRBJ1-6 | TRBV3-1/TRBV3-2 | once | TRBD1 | TGTGCCAGCAGCTCCCGGACAGGAGGAGGTCCCCTCCACTTT | CASSSRTGGGPLHF
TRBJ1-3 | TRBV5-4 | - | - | TGTGCCAGCAGCTTGGGGTTGATTGGGGGGTCTGGAAACACCATATATTTT | CASSLGLIGGSGNTIYF
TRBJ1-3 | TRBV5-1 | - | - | TGCGCCAGCAGCTGGGGGGACGGGGATCGCTCTGGAAACACCATATATTTT | CASSWGDGDRSGNTIYF
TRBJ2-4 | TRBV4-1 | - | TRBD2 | TGCGCCAGCAGCCAACAGGCTAGCGGGGGGGTTAACATTCAGTACTTC | CASSQQASGGVNIQYF
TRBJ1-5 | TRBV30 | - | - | TGTGCCTGGAGTGGAGACAGTCTTAATCAGCCCCAGCATTTT | CAWSGDSLNQPQHF
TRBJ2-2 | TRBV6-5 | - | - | TGTGCCAGCAGTTGGGGGGACTGGAACACCGGGGAGCTGTTTTTT | CASSWGDWNTGELFF
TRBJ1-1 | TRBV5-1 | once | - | TGCGCCAGCAGCTCGGACAGCCGTGATGACACTGAAGCTTTCTTT | CASSSDSRDDTEAFF
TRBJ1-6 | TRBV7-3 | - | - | TGTGCCAGCAGCTTAACAGGGGCGATAGGTTCACCCCTCCACTTT | CASSLTGAIGSPLHF
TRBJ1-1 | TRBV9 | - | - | TGTGCCAGCAGCGTCCTCGGGGGGGATGCGGAAGCTTTCTTT | CASSVLGGDAEAFF
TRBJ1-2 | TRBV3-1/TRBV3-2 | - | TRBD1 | TGTGCCAGCAGTCGGGACAGGGGAGCTGGCTACACCTTC | CASSRDRGAGYTF
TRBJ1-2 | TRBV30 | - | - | TGTGCCTGGGGGGACACGCGGAGCTACACCTTC | CAWGDTRSYTF
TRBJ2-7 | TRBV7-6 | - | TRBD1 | TGTGCCAGCAGCCTTTTACCGGGACAGGAATCCTACGAGCAGTACTTC | CASSLLPGQESYEQYF
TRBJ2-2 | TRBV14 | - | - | TGTGCCAGCAGCCAAGAGTTAGCCATACGGCTGTTTTTT | CASSQELAIRLFF
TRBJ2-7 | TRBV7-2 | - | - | TGTGCCAGCAGCCCAGCCGGGGGATGGACAGGCTACGAGCAGTACTTC | CASSPAGGWTGYEQYF
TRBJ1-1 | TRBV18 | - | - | TGTGCCAGCTCACCGGGGCAGGGGAGATGGAACACTGAAGCTTTCTTT | CASSPGQGRWNTEAFF
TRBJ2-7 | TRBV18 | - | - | TGTGCCAGCTCACCGGGGGGCTACGAGCAGTACTTC | CASSPGGYEQYF
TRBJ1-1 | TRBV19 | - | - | TGTGCCAGTAGTCAGATTGGACAGAAAAACACTGAAGCTTTCTTT | CASSQIGQKNTEAFF
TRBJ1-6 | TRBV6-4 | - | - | TGTGCCAGCAGTGACGGGAGGAGGGATTCACCCCTCCACTTT | CASSDGRRDSPLHF
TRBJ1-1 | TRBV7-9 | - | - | TGTGCCAGCAGTACAGACGGGAACCCTGAAGCTTTCTTT | CASSTDGNPEAFF
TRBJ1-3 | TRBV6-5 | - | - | TGTGCCAGCAGGGCCAGACGGGGCTCTGGAAACACCATATATTTT | CASRARRGSGNTIYF
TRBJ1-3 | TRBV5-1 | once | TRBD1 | TGCGCCAGCAGCGGAGGTACAGGGGGCCCTGGAAACACCATATATTTT | CASSGGTGGPGNTIYF
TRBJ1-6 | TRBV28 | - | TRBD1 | TGTGCCAGCAGTTTATTAACAGGGGGGAATTCACCCCTCCACTTT | CASSLLTGGNSPLHF
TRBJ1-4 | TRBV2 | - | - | TGTGCCAGCAGTACTAGTGAAAAACTGTTTTTT | CASSTSEKLFF
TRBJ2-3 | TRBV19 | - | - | TGTGCCAGTACCTATCGGTTTAGCACAGATACGCAGTATTTT | CASTYRFSTDTQYF
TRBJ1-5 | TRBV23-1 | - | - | TGCGCCAGAGTGGGACACCGAGTTAGCAATCAGCCCCAGCATTTT | CARVGHRVSNQPQHF
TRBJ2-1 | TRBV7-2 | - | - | TGTGCCAGCAGCTTAACCCGGACTTTATACAATGAGCAGTTCTTC | CASSLTRTLYNEQFF